The clone carrying this TCR beta chain turned up a few times. The germline V gene has CDR1 MNHNS and CDR2 SASEGT. The CDR3 sequence is 14 residues long. V shed 6 bases and J shed 1 base, with 12 bases lying between them. The data were taken from a study of blood T cells in healthy people across ages. Then a second PCR, running about 6 to 12 cycles, was carried out with a sample-barcoded 5' primer and a J-beta primer mix. Each TCR beta cDNA got a 12-nucleotide random molecular identifier. Each CDR3 protein gets one entry after TCRdb re-called the 5' RACE reads with MiXCR. Among about 770,000 distinct CDR3 sequences, under 55% were seen once, and the ten largest hold around 21%.

The sequence was obtained from a man between 60 and 75 years old in good health. The sample taken for sequencing was blood. The V gene is TRBV6-1, the J gene TRBJ2-5; the D gene could be TRBD1 or TRBD2 (6 bases each). In nucleotides, the CDR3 is TGTGCCAGCAGGATCGGGGGCCTCCAAGAGACCCAGTACTTC. As protein: CASRIGGLQETQYF.